The present T cell receptor beta chain was sequenced within a study of OX40 agonist ivuxolimab in advanced cancers. Looking at the study overall: Ivuxolimab is an agonistic anti-OX40 (CD134) antibody, and patients were treated with it. Patients treated during dose escalation were battling hepatocellular carcinoma, melanoma, renal cell or head and neck cancer.

Libraries were prepared by immunoSEQ multiplex PCR; TCRdb keeps only in-frame clonotypes and omits some of them. The sample has around 130,000 clones, 80% to 95% seen once. CDR3 length equals 16 residues. Germline CDR1 and CDR2: SGHTA and FQGNSA. The V end was cut by 1 base, the J end by 1 base, with 10 bases between. This receptor was identified in an adult with an advanced solid tumor such as melanoma, head and neck, liver or kidney cancer. Specimen: CD4+ or CD8+ T cells sorted from blood, collected in a trial of the OX40 agonist ivuxolimab. The chain has TRBV7-2 and TRBJ2-2; a weak D match, TRBD2 (6 bases). CDR3 DNA sequence: TGTGCCAGCAGCTTAGTCGGTAGCGGGAACACCGGGGAGCTGTTTTTT. The encoded protein is CASSLVGSGNTGELFF.